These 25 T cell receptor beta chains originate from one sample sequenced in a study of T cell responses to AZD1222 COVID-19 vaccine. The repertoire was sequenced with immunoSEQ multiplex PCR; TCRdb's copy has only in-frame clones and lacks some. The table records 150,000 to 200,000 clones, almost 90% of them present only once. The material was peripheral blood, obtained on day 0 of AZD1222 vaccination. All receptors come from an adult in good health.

CDR3 in DNA: TGTGCCAGCAGCCAAACATCAGGGGGTAAGGATGAGCAGTTCTTC. This translates into CASSQTSGGKDEQFF. This chain uses TRBV4-2 with TRBJ2-1; the match to TRBD1 covers 7 bases. The V gene end was trimmed by 2 bases and the J gene end by 8 bases; junction bases not matched to a gene: 9. CDR1 is LGHNA and CDR2 is YNFKEQ in the germline V gene. The CDR3 runs to 15 residues.

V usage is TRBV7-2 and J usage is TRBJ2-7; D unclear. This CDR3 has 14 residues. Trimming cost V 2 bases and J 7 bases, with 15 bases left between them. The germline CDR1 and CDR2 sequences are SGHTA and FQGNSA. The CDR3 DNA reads TGTGCCAGCAGCTTATTTAAAGGTCCGGAGGAGCAGTACTTC. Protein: CASSLFKGPEEQYF.

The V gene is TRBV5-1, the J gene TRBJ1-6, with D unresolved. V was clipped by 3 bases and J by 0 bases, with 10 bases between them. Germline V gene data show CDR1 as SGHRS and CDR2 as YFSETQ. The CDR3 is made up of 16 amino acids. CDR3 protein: CASSWGGSSYNSPLHF. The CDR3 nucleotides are TGCGCCAGCAGCTGGGGAGGTTCCTCCTATAATTCACCCCTCCACTTT.

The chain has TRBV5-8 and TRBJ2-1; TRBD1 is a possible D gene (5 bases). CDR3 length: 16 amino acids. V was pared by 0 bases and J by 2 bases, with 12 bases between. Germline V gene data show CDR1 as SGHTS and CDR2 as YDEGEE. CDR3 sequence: CASSLDGRDTYNEQFF. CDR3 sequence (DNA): TGTGCCAGCAGCTTGGATGGCAGGGATACCTACAATGAGCAGTTCTTC. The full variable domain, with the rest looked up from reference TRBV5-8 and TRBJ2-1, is EAGVTQSPTHLIKTRGQQATLRCSPISGHTSVYWYQQALGLGLQFLLWYDEGEERNRGNFPPRFSGRQFPNYSSELNVNALELEDSALYLCASSLDGRDTYNEQFFGPGTRLTVL.

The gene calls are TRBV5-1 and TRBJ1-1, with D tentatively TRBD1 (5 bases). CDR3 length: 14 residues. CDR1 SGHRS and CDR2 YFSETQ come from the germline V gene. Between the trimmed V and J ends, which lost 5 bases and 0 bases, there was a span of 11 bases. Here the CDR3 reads CASSFGGVNTEAFF. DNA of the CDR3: TGCGCCAGCAGTTTCGGGGGAGTGAACACTGAAGCTTTCTTT.

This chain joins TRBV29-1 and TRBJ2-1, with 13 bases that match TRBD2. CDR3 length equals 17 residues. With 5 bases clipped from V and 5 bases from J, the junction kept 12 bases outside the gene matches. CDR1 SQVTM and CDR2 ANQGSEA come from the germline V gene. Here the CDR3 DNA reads TGCAGCGTTCACCTACTACTAGCGGGGGGGCCGAACAATGAGCAGTTCTTC. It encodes CSVHLLLAGGPNNEQFF.

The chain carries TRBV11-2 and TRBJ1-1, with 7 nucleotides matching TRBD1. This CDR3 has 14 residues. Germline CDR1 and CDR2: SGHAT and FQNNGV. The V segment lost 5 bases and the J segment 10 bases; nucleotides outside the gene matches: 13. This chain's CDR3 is CASSTPTQGEGAFF. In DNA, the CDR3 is TGTGCCAGCAGCACCCCCACTCAGGGGGAGGGAGCTTTCTTT.

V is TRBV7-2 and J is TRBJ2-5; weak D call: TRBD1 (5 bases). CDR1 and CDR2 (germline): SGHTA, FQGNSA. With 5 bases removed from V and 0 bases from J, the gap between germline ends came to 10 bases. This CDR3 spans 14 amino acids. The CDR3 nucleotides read TGTGCCAGCAGCACCTCAGGGTACCAAGAGACCCAGTACTTC. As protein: CASSTSGYQETQYF.

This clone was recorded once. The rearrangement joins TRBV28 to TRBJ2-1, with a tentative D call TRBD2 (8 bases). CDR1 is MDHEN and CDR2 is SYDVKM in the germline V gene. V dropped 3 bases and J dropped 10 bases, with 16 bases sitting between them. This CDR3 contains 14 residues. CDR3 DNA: TGTGCCAGCAGTTTGGGACTAGGGGGCTGGGAGCAGTTCTTC. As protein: CASSLGLGGWEQFF.

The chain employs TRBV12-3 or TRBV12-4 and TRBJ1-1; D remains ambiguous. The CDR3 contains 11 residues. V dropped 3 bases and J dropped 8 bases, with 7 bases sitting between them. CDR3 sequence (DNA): TGTGCCAGCAGTTTGGGCTCGGAAGCTTTCTTT. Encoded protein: CASSLGSEAFF.

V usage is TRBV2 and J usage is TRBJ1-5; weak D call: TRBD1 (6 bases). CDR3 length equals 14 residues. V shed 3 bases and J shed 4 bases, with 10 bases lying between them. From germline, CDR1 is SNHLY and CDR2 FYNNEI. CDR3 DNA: TGTGCCAGCAGTGACTCGGGACAAAATCAGCCCCAGCATTTT. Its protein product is CASSDSGQNQPQHF.

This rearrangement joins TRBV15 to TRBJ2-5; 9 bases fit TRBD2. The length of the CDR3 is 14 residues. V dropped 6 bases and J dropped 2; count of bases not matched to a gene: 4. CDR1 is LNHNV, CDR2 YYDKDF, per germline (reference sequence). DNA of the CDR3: TGTGCCACCAGGGCGGGAGGGCCTCAAGAGACCCAGTACTTC. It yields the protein CATRAGGPQETQYF.

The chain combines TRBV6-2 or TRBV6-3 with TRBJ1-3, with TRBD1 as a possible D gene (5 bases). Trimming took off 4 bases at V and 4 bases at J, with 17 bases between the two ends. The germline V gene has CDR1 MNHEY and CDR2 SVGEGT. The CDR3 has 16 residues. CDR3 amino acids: CASSFDSQIGGNTIYF. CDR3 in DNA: TGTGCCAGCAGTTTCGACAGCCAAATCGGAGGAAACACCATATATTTT.

This CDR3 is CAMGPPGGRDYGYTF. CDR3 DNA sequence: TGTGCCATGGGACCCCCGGGGGGGCGCGACTATGGCTACACCTTC. The gene calls are TRBV10-3 and TRBJ1-2; D may be TRBD1 (6 bases). CDR3 length: 15 amino acids. In germline, CDR1 is ENHRY, CDR2 SYGVKD. V lost 9 bases to trimming and J lost 3 bases, with 20 bases between them.

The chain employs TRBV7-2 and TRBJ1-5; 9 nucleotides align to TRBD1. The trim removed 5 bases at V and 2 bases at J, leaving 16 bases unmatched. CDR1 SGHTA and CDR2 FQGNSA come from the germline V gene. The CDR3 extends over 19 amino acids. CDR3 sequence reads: CASSLLTGTGYGRNQPQHF. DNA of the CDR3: TGTGCCAGCAGCCTATTGACCGGGACAGGGTATGGTCGCAATCAGCCCCAGCATTTT.

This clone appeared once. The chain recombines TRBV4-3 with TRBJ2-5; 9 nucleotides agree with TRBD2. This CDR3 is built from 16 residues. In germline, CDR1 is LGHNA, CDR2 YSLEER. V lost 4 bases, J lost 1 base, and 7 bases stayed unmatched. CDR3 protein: CASSPKLAGIQETQYF. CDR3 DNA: TGCGCCAGCAGCCCGAAGCTAGCGGGGATCCAAGAGACCCAGTACTTC.

CDR3 sequence (DNA): TGTGCCAGCAGCTCTGACAGCAACTATGGCTACACCTTC. It encodes CASSSDSNYGYTF. The V call is TRBV7-2, the J call TRBJ1-2, with a weak D call TRBD1 (5 bases). Germline V CDR1 and CDR2: SGHTA, FQGNSA. The CDR3 consists of 13 residues. V shed 4 bases and J shed 2 bases, with 8 bases lying between them.

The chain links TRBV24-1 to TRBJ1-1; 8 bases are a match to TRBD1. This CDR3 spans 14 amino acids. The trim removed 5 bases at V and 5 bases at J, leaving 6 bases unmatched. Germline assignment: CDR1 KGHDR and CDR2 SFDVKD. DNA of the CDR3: TGTGCCACCAGTGGGACCCAGGGGGCAACTGAAGCTTTCTTT. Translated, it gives CATSGTQGATEAFF.

The CDR3 nucleotides are TGTGCCAGCAGTGAGGTCCCAATTCCGCGCAATGAGCAGTTCTTC. It translates to CASSEVPIPRNEQFF. The chain is built from TRBV2 and TRBJ2-1, with unresolved D. Germline CDR1 SNHLY, CDR2 FYNNEI. The CDR3 consists of 15 residues. Trimming removed 3 bases from V and 6 bases from J, with 15 bases in between.

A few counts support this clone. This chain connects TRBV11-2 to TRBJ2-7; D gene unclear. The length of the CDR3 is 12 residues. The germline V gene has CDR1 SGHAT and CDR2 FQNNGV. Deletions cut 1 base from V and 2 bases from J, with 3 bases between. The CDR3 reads CASSLGTYEQYF. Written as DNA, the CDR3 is TGTGCCAGCAGCTTAGGGACCTACGAGCAGTACTTC. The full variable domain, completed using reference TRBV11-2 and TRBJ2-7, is EAGVAQSPRYKIIEKRQSVAFWCNPISGHATLYWYQQILGQGPKLLIQFQNNGVVDDSQLPKDRFSAERLKGVDSTLKIQPAKLEDSAVYLCASSLGTYEQYFGPGTRLTVT.

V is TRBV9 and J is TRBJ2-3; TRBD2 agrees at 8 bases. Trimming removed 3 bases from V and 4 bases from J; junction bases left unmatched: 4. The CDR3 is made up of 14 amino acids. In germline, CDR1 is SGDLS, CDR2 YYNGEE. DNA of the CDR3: TGTGCCAGCAGCGCATCGGGGGGGGCAGATACGCAGTATTTT. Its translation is CASSASGGADTQYF.

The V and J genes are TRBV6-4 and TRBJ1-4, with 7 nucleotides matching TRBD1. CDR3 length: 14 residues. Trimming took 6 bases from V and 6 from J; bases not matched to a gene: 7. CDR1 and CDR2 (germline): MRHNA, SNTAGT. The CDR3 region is CASRAGTDDEKLFF. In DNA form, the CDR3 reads TGTGCCAGCAGAGCCGGGACAGATGATGAAAAACTGTTTTTT.

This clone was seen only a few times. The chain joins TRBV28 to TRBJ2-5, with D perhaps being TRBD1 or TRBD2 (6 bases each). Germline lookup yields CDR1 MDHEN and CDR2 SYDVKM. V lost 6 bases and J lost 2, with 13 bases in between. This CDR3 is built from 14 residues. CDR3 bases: TGTGCCAGCAGCCCCGTAGGGGGGCAAGAGACCCAGTACTTC. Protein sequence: CASSPVGGQETQYF.

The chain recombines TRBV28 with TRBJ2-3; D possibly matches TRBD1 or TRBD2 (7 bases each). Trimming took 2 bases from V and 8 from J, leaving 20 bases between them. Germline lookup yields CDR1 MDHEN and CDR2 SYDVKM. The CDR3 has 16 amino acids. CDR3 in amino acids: CASSLRPGGGLVTQYF. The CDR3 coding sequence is TGTGCCAGCAGTTTACGGCCAGGGGGAGGGTTGGTTACGCAGTATTTT.

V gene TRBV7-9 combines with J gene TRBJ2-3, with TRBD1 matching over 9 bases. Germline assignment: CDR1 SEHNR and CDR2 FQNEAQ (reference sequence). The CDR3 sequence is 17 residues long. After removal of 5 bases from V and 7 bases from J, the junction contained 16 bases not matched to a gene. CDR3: CASSQQGAPAGANTQYF. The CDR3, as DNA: TGTGCCAGCAGCCAACAGGGGGCGCCGGCGGGGGCCAATACGCAGTATTTT.